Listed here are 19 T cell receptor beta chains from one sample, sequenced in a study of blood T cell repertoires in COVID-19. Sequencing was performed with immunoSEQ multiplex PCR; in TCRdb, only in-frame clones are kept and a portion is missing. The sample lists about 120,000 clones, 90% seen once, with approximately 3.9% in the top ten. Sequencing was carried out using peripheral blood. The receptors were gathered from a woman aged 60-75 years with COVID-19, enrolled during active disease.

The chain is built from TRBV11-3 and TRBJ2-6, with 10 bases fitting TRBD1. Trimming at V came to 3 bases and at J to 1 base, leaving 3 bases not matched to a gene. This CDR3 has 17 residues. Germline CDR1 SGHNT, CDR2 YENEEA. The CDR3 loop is CASSFGQGGSGANVLTF. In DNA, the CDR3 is TGTGCCAGCAGCTTCGGACAGGGGGGATCTGGGGCCAACGTCCTGACTTTC.

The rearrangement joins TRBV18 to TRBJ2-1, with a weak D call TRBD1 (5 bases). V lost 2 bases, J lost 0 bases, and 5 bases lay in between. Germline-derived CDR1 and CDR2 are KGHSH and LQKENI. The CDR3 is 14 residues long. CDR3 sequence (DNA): TGTGCCAGCTCACCAACAGGCTCCTACAATGAGCAGTTCTTC. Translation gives CASSPTGSYNEQFF.

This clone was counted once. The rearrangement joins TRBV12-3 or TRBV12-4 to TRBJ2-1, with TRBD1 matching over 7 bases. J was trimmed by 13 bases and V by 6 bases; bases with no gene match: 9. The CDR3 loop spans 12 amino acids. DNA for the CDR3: TGTGCCAGCAGCTATGACAGGGATCCTCAGTTCTTC. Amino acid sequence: CASSYDRDPQFF.

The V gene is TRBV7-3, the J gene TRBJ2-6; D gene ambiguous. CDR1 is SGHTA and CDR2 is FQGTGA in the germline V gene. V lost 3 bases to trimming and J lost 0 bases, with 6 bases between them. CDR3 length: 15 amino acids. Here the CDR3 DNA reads TGTGCCAGCAGCTTCTTCGGCTCTGGGGCCAACGTCCTGACTTTC. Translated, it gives CASSFFGSGANVLTF.

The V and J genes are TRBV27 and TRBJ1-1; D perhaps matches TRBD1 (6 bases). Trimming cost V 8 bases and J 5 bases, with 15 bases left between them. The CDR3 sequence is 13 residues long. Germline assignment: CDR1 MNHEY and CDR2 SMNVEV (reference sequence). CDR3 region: CASGRGRVTEAFF. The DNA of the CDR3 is TGTGCCAGCGGCAGGGGAAGGGTTACTGAAGCTTTCTTT.

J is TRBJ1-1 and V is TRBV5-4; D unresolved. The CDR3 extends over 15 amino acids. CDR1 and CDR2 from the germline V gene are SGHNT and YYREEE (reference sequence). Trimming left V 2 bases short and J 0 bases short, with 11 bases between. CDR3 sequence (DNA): TGTGCCAGCAGCTTTTCGGTGAAGTTGAACACTGAAGCTTTCTTT. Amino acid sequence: CASSFSVKLNTEAFF.

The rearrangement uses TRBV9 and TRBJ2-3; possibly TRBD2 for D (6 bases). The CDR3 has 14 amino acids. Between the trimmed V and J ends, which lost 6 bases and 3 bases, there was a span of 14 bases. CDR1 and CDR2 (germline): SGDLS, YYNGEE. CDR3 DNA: TGTGCCAGCAACGACCTGGGGGGAACAGATACGCAGTATTTT. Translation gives CASNDLGGTDTQYF.

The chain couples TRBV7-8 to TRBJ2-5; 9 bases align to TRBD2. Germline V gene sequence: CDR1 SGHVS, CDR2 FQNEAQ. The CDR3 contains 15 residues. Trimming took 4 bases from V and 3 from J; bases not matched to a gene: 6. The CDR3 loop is CASSSLAGAEETQYF. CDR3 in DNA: TGTGCCAGCAGCTCGTTAGCGGGGGCGGAAGAGACCCAGTACTTC.

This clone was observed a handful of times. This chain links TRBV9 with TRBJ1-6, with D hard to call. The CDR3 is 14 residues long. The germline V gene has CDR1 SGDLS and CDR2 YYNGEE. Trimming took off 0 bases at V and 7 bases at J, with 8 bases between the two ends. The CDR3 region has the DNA TGTGCCAGCAGCGTAGCCCGGAGGAATTCACCCCTCCACTTT. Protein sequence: CASSVARRNSPLHF.

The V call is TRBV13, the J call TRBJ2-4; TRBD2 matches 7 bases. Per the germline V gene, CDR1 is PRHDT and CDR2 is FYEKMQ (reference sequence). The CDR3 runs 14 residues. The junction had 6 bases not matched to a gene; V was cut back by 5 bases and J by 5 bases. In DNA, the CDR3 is TGTGCCAGCAGCCCAAGGGAGGGCCAAAACATTCAGTACTTC. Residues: CASSPREGQNIQYF.

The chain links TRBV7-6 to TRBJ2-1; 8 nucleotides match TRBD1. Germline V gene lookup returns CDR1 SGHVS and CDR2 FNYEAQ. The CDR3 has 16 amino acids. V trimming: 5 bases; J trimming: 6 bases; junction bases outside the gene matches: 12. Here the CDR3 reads CASSHEQGERGNEQFF. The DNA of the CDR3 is TGTGCCAGCAGCCATGAACAGGGGGAACGAGGCAATGAGCAGTTCTTC.

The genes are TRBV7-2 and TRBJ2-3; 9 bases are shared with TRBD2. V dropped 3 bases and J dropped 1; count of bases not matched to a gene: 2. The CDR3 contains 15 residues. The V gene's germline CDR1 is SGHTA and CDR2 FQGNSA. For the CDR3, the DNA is TGTGCCAGCAGCTTCTTAGCGGGGGGCACAGATACGCAGTATTTT. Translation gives CASSFLAGGTDTQYF.

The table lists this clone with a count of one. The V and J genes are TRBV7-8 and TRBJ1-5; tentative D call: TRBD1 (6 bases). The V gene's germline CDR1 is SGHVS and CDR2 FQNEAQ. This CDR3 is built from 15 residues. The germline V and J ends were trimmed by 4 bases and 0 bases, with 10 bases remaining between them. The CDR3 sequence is CASSSDSYSNQPQHF. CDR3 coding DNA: TGTGCCAGCAGCTCGGACAGCTATAGCAATCAGCCCCAGCATTTT.

The DNA for the CDR3 is TGTGCCAGCAGCTCTGGACAGGGCAATCAGCCCCAGCATTTT. It translates to CASSSGQGNQPQHF. The chain links TRBV27 to TRBJ1-5; TRBD1 matches 7 bases. V lost 6 bases, J lost 2 bases, and 4 bases stayed unmatched. Germline CDR1 MNHEY, CDR2 SMNVEV (reference sequence). This CDR3 region has 14 residues.

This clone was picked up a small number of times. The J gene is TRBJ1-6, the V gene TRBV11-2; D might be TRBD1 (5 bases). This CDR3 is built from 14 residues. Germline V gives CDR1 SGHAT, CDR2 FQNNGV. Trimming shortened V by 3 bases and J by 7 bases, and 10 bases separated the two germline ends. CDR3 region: CASSFSGDNSPLHF. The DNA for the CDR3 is TGTGCCAGCAGCTTTTCGGGGGACAATTCACCCCTCCACTTT.

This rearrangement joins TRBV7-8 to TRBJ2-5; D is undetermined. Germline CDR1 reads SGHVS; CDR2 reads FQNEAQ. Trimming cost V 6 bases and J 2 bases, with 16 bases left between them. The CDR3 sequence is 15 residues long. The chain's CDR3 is CASSYPSAVQETQYF. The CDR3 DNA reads TGTGCCAGCAGTTACCCATCGGCGGTGCAAGAGACCCAGTACTTC.

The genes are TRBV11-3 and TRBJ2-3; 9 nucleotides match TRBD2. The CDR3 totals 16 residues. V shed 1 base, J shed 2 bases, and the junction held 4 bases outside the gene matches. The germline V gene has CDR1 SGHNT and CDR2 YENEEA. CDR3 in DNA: TGTGCCAGCAGCTTAGGCGGCGGGGGGGACACAGATACGCAGTATTTT. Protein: CASSLGGGGDTDTQYF.

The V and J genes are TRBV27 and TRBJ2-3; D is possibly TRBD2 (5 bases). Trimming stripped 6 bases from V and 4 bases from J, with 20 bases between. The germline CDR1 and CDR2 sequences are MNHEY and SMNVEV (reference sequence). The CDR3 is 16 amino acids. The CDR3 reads CASSTNRRGRADTQYF. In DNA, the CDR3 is TGTGCCAGCAGCACAAACCGGAGAGGGCGCGCAGATACGCAGTATTTT.

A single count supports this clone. CDR3 bases: TGTGCCAGCAGCTTGGGGGGACTAAGTGGCTACAATGAGCAGTTCTTC. Translation gives CASSLGGLSGYNEQFF. The rearrangement joins TRBV5-4 to TRBJ2-1; the match to TRBD2 covers 7 bases. Trimming removed 0 bases from V and 3 bases from J; junction bases left unmatched: 6. Germline lookup yields CDR1 SGHNT and CDR2 YYREEE (reference sequence). The CDR3 length is 16 residues.